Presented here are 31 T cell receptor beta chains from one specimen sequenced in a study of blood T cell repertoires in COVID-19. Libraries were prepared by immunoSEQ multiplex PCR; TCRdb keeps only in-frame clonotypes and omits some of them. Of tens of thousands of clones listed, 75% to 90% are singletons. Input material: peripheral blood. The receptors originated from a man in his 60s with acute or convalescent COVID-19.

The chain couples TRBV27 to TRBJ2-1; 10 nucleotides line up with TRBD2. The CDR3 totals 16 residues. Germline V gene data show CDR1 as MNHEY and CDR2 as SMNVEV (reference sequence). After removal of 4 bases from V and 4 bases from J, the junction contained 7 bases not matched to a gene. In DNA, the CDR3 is TGTGCCAGCAGTTCGAACCCTAGCGGGAGATACAATGAGCAGTTCTTC. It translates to CASSSNPSGRYNEQFF.

CDR3 amino acids: CATYSGANVLTF. In DNA, the CDR3 is TGTGCCACCTATTCTGGGGCCAACGTCCTGACTTTC. This chain links TRBV6-5 with TRBJ2-6, with unresolved D. Trimming left V 10 bases short and J 1 base short, with 5 bases between. Germline assignment: CDR1 MNHEY and CDR2 SVGAGI. The CDR3 spans 12 residues.

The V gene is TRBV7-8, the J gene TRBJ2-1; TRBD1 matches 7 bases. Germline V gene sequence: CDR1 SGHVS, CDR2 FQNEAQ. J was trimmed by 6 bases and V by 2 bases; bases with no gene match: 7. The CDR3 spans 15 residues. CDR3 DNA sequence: TGTGCCAGCAGCTTAATGACAGGGAAACTCAATGAGCAGTTCTTC. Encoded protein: CASSLMTGKLNEQFF.

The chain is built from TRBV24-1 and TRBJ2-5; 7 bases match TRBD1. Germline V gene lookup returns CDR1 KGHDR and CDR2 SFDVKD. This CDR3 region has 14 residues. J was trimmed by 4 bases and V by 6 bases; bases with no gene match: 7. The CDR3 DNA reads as TGTGCCACCAGTCGGACAGGAAGTGGAGAGACCCAGTACTTC. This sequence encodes CATSRTGSGETQYF.

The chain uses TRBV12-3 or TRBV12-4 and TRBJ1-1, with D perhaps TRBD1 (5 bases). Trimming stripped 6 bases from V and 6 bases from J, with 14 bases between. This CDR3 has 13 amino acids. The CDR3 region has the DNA TGTGCCAGCAGCTATTTATCCAGGGCTGAAGCTTTCTTT. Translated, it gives CASSYLSRAEAFF.

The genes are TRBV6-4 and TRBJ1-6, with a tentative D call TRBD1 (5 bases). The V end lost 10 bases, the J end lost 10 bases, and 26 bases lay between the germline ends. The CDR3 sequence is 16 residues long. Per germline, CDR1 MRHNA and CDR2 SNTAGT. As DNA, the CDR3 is TGTGCCATCCGGGGGGGGGAAACAGGAGCGCACTCACCCCTCCACTTT. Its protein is CAIRGGETGAHSPLHF.

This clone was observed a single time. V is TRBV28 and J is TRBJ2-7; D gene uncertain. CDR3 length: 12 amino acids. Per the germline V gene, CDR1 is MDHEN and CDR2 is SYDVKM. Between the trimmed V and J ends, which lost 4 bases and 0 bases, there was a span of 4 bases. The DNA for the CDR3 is TGTGCCAGCAGTTCGTCCTCCTACGAGCAGTACTTC. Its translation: CASSSSSYEQYF. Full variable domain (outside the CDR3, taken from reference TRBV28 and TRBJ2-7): DVKVTQSSRYLVKRTGEKVFLECVQDMDHENMFWYRQDPGLGLRLIYFSYDVKMKEKGDIPEGYSVSREKKERFSLILESASTNQTSMYLCASSSSSYEQYFGPGTRLTVT.

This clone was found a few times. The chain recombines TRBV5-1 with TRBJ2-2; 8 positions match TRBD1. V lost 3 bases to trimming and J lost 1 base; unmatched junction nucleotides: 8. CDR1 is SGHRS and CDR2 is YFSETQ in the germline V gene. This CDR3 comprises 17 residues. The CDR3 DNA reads TGCGCCAGCAGCTATGACCCCGGGACAGGGAACACCGGGGAGCTGTTTTTT. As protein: CASSYDPGTGNTGELFF.

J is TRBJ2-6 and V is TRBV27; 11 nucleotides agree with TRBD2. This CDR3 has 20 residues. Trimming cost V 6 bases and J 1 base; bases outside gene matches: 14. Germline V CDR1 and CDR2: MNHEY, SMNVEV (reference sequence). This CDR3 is CASRRAGSTSGSSGANVLTF. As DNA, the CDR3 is TGTGCCAGCAGAAGGGCGGGCTCAACTAGCGGGAGTTCTGGGGCCAACGTCCTGACTTTC.

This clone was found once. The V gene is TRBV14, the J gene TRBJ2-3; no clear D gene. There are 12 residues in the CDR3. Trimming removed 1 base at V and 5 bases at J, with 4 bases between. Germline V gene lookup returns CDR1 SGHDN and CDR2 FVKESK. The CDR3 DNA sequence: TGTGCCAGCAGCCAAGGCGGAGATACGCAGTATTTT. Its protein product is CASSQGGDTQYF.

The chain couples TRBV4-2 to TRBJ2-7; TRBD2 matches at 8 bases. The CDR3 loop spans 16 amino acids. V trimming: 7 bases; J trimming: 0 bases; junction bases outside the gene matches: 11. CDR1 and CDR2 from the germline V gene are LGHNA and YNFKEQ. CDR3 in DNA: TGTGCCAGCACGGTGGGGCGCAGCGGGAGCTCCTACGAGCAGTACTTC. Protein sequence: CASTVGRSGSSYEQYF.

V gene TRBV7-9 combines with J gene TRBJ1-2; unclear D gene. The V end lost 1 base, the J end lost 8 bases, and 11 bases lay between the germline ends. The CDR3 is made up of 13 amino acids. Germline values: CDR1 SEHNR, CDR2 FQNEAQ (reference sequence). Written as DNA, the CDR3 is TGTGCCAGCAGCTTAGAGGGTCCGGGAGGCTACACCTTC. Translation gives CASSLEGPGGYTF.

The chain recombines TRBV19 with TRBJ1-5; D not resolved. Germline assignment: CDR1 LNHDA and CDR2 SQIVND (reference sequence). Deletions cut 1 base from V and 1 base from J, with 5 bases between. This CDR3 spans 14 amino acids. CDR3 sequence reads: CASSIAVSNQPQHF. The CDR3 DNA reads TGTGCCAGTAGTATAGCAGTAAGCAATCAGCCCCAGCATTTT.

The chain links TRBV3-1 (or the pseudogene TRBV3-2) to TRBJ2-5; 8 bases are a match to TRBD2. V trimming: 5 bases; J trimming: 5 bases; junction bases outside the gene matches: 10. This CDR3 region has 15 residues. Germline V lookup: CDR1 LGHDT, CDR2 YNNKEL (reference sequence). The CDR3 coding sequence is TGTGCCAGCAGCGCCCGGGGGGGTCCCTCGGAGACCCAGTACTTC. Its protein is CASSARGGPSETQYF.

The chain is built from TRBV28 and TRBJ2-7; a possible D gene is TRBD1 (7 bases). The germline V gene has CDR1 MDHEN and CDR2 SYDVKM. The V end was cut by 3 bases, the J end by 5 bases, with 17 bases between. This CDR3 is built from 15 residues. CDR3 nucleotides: TGTGCCAGCAGTTTGGTGCGTGCAGGGGGGAACGAGCAGTACTTC. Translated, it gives CASSLVRAGGNEQYF.

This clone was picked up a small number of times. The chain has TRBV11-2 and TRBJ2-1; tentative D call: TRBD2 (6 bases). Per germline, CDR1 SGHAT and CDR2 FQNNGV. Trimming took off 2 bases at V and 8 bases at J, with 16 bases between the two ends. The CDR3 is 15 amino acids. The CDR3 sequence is CASSLRSGVPDEQFF. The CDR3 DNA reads TGTGCCAGCAGCTTACGTTCGGGAGTCCCCGATGAGCAGTTCTTC.

CDR3 amino acids: CASMGSMELFF. DNA of the CDR3: TGTGCCAGCATGGGCAGTATGGAACTGTTTTTT. This chain links TRBV7-9 with TRBJ1-4; D gene unclear. CDR3 length: 11 residues. Trimming stripped 7 bases from V and 12 bases from J, with 12 bases between. From germline, CDR1 is SEHNR and CDR2 FQNEAQ (reference sequence).

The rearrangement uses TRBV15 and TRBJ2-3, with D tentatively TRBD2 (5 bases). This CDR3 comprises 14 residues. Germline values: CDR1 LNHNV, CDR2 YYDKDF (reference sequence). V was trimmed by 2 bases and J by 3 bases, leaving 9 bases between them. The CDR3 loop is CATSRSADTDTQYF. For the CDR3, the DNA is TGTGCCACCAGCAGATCAGCGGATACAGATACGCAGTATTTT.

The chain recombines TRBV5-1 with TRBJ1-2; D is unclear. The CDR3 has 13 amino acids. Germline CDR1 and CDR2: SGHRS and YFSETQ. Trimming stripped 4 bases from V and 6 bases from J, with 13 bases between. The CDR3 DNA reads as TGCGCCAGCAGCCTTATTGGCATTGATGGCTACACCTTC. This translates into CASSLIGIDGYTF. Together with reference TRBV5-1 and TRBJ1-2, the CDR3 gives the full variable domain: KAGVTQTPRYLIKTRGQQVTLSCSPISGHRSVSWYQQTPGQGLQFLFEYFSETQRNKGNFPGRFSGRQFSNSRSEMNVSTLELGDSALYLCASSLIGIDGYTFGSGTRLTVV.

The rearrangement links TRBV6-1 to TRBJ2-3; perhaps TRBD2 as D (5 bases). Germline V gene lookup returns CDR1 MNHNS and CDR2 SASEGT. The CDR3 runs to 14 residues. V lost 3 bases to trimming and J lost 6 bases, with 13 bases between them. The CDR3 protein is CASSEVPGLDTQYF. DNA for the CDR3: TGTGCCAGCAGTGAGGTCCCGGGGTTGGATACGCAGTATTTT.

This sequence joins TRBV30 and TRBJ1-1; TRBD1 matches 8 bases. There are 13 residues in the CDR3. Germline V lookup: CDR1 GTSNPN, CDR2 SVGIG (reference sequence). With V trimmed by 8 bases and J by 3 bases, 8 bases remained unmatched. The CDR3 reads CARDRGGDTEAFF. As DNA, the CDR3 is TGTGCCCGTGACAGGGGAGGAGACACTGAAGCTTTCTTT.

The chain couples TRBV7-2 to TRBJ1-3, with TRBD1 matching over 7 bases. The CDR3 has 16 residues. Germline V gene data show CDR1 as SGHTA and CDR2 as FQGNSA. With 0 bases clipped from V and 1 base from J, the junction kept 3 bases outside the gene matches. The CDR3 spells CASSLAQGISGNTIYF. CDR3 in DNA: TGTGCCAGCAGCTTAGCACAGGGGATATCTGGAAACACCATATATTTT.

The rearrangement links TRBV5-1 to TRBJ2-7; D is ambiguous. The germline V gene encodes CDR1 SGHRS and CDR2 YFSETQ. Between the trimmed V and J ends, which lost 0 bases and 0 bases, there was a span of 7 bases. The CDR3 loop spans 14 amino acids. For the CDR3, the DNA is TGCGCCAGCAGCTTGGCTACGAGCTCCTACGAGCAGTACTTC. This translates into CASSLATSSYEQYF.

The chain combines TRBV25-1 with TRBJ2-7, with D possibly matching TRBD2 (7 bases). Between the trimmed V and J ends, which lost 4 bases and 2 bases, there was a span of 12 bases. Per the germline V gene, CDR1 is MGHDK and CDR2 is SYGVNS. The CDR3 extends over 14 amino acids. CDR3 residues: CASSAGGPPYEQYF. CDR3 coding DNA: TGTGCCAGCAGTGCCGGGGGGCCGCCCTACGAGCAGTACTTC.

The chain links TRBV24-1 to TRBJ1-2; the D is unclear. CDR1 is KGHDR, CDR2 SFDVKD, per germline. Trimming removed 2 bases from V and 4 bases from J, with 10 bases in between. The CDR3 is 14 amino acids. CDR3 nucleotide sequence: TGTGCCACCAGTGATTCGTACAGTTCCTATGGCTACACCTTC. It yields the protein CATSDSYSSYGYTF.

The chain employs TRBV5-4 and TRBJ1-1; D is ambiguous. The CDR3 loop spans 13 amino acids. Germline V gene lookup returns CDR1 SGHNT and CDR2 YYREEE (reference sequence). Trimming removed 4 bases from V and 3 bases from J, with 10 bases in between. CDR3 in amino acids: CASSLAQYTEAFF. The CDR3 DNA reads TGTGCCAGCAGCCTGGCGCAGTACACTGAAGCTTTCTTT.

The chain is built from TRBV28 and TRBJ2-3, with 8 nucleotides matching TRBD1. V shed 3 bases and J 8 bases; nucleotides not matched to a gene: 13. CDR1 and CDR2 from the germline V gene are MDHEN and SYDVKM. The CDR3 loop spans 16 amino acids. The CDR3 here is CASSFQGARGRVTQYF. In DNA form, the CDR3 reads TGTGCCAGCAGTTTCCAGGGGGCGAGAGGTAGAGTTACGCAGTATTTT.

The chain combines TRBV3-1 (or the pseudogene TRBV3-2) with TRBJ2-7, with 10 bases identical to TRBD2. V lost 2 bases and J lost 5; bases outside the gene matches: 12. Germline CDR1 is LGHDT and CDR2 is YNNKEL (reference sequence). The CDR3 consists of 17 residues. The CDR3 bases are TGTGCCAGCAGCCAAAGCCCCCCCGGGACTAGCGCCCACGAGCAGTACTTC. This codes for CASSQSPPGTSAHEQYF.

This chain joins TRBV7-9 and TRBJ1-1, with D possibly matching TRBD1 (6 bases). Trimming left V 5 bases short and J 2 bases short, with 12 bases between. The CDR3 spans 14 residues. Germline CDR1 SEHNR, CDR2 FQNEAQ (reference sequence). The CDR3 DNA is TGTGCCAGCAGCCGATGGGGGGGCAACACTGAAGCTTTCTTT. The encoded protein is CASSRWGGNTEAFF.

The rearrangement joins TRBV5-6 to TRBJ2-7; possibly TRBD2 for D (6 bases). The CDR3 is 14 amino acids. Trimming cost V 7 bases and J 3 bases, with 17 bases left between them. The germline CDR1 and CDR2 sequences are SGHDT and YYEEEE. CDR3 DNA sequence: TGTGCCAGCCGCCTCGCGGGGTTCGGCTACGAGCAGTACTTC. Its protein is CASRLAGFGYEQYF. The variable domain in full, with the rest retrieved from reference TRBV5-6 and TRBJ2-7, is DAGVTQSPTHLIKTRGQQVTLRCSPKSGHDTVSWYQQALGQGPQFIFQYYEEEERQRGNFPDRFSGHQFPNYSSELNVNALLLGDSALYLCASRLAGFGYEQYFGPGTRLTVT.

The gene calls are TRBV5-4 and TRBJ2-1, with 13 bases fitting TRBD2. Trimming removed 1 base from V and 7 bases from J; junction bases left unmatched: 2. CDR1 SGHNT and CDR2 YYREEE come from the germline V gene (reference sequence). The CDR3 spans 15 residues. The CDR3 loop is CASSLTSGRENEQFF. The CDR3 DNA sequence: TGTGCCAGCAGCTTGACTAGCGGGAGGGAAAATGAGCAGTTCTTC.